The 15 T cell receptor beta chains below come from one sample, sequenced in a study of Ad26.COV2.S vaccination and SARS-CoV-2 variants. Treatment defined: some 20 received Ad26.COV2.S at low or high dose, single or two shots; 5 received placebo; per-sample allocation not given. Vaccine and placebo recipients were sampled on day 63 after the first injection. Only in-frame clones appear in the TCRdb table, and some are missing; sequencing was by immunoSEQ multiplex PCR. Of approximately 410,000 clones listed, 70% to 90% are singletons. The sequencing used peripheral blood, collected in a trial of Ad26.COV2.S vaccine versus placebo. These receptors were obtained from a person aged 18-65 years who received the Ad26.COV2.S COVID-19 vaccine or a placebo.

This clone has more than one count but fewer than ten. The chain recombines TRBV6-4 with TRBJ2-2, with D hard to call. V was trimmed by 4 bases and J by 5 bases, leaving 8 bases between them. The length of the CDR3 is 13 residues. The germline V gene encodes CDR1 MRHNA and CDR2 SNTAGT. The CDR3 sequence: CASSGKGTGELFF. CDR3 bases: TGTGCCAGCAGTGGGAAAGGGACCGGGGAGCTGTTTTTT.

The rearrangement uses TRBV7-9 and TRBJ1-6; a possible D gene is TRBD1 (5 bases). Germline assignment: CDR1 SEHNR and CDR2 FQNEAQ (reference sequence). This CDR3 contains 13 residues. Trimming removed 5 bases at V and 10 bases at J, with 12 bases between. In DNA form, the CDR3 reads TGTGCCAGCAGCGGGGACGGAAAGTCACCCCTCCACTTT. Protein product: CASSGDGKSPLHF.

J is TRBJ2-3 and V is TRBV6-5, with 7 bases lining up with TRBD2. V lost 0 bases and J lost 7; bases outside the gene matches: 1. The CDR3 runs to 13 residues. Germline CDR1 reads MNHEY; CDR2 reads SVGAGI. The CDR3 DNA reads TGTGCCAGCAGTTACTCAGCGGGAAATACGCAGTATTTT. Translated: CASSYSAGNTQYF.

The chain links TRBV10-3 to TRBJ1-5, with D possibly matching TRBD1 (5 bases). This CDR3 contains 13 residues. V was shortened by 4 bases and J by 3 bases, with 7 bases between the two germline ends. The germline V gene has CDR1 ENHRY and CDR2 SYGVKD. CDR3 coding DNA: TGTGCCATCAGTGCAGGGAACAATCAGCCCCAGCATTTT. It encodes CAISAGNNQPQHF.

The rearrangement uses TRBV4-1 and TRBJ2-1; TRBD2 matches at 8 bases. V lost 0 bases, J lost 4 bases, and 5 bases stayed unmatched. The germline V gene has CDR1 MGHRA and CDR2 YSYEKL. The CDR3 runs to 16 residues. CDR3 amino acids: CASSQDRPSGYNEQFF. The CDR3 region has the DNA TGCGCCAGCAGCCAAGATCGGCCTAGCGGGTACAATGAGCAGTTCTTC.

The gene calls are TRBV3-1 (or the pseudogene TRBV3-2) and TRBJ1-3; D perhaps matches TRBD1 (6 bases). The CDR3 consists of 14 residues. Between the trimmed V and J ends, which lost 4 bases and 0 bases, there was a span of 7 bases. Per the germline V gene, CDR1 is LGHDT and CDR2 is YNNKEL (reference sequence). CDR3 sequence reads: CASSRTVSGNTIYF. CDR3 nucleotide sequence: TGTGCCAGCAGCCGGACAGTCTCTGGAAACACCATATATTTT.

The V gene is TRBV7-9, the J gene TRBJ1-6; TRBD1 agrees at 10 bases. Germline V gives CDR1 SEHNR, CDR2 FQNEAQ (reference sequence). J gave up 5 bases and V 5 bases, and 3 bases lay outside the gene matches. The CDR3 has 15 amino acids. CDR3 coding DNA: TGTGCCAGCAGCCTCGGACAGGGGGATAATTCACCCCTCCACTTT. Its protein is CASSLGQGDNSPLHF. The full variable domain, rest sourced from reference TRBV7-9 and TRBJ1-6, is DTGVSQNPRHKITKRGQNVTFRCDPISEHNRLYWYRQTLGQGPEFLTYFQNEAQLEKSRLLSDRFSAERPKGSFSTLEIQRTEQGDSAMYLCASSLGQGDNSPLHFGNGTRLTVT.

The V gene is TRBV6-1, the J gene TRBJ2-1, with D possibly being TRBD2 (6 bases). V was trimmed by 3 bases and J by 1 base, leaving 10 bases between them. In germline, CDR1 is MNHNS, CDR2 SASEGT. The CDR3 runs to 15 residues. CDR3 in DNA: TGTGCCAGCAGTGAGAAGGCGGGATCCTACAATGAGCAGTTCTTC. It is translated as CASSEKAGSYNEQFF.

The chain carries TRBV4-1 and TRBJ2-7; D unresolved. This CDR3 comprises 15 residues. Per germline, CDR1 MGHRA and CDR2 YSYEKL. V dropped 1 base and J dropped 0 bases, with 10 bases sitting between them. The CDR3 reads CASSQVLEGSYEQYF. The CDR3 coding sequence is TGCGCCAGCAGCCAAGTCCTTGAAGGCTCCTACGAGCAGTACTTC.

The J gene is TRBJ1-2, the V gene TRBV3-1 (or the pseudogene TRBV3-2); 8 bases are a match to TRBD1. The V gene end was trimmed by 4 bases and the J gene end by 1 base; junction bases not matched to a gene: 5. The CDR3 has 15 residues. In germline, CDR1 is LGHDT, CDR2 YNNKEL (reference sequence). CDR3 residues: CASSPGQGDNYGYTF. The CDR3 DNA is TGTGCCAGCAGCCCCGGACAGGGTGATAACTATGGCTACACCTTC.

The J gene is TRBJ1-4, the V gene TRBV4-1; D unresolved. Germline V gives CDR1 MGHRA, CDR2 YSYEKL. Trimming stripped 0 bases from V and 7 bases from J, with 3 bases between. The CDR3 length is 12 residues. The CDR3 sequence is CASSQDPEKLFF. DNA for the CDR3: TGCGCCAGCAGCCAAGATCCTGAAAAACTGTTTTTT.

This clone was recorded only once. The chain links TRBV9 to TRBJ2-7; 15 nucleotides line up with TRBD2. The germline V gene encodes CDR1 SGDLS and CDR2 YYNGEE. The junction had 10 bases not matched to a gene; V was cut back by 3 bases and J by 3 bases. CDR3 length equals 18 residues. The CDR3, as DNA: TGTGCCAGCAGCGAAGGGACTAGCGGGGGGTCTCTTCTCTACGAGCAGTACTTC. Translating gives CASSEGTSGGSLLYEQYF. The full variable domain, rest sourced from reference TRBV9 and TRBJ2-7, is DSGVTQTPKHLITATGQRVTLRCSPRSGDLSVYWYQQSLDQGLQFLIQYYNGEERAKGNILERFSAQQFPDLHSELNLSSLELGDSALYFCASSEGTSGGSLLYEQYFGPGTRLTVT.

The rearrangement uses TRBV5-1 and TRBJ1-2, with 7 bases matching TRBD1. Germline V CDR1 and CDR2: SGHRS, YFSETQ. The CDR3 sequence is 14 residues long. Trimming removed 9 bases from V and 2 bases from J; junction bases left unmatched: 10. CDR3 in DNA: TGCGCCACCGCACCTAGACAGGGCAACTATGGCTACACCTTC. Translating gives CATAPRQGNYGYTF.

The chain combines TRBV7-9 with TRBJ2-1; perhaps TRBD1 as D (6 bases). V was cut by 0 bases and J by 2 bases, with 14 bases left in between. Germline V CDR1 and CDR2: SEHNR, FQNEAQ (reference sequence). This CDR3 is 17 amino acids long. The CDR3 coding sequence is TGTGCCAGCAGCTTAGCCTGGACAGCATCTCCCTACAATGAGCAGTTCTTC. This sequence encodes CASSLAWTASPYNEQFF.

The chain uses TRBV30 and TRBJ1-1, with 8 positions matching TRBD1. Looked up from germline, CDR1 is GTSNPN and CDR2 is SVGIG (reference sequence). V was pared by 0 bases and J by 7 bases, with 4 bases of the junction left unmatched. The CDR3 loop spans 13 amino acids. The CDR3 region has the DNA TGTGCCTGGAGTGTAGACAGGGGCGGTGAAGCTTTCTTT. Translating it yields CAWSVDRGGEAFF. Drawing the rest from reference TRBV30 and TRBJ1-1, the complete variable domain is SQTIHQWPATLVQPVGSPLSLECTVEGTSNPNLYWYRQAAGRGLQLLFYSVGIGQISSEVPQNLSASRPQDRQFILSSKKLLLSDSGFYLCAWSVDRGGEAFFGQGTRLTVV.